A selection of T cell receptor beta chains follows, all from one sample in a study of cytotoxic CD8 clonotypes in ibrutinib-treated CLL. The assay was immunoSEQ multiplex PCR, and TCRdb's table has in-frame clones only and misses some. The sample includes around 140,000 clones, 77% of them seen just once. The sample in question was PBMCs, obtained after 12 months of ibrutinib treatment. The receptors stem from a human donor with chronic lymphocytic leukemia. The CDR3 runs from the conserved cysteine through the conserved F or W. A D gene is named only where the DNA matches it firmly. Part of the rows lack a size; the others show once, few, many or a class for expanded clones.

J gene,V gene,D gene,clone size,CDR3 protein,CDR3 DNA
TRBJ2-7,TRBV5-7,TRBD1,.,CASSQGQGAHYEQYF,TGTGCCAGCAGCCAGGGACAGGGGGCACATTACGAGCAGTACTTC
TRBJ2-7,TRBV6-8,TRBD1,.,CASSWDRTNEQYF,TGTGCCAGCAGCTGGGACAGGACCAACGAGCAGTACTTC
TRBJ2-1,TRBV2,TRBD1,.,CASIDRAANGEQFF,TGTGCCAGCATCGACAGGGCGGCTAACGGTGAGCAGTTCTTC
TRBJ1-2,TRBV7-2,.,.,CASSSSSRGFSYGYTF,TGTGCCAGCAGCTCCTCGTCAAGGGGCTTCTCCTATGGCTACACCTTC
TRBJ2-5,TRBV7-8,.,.,CASSPQGLRWEQYF,TGTGCCAGCAGCCCACAGGGACTACGTTGGGAGCAGTACTTC
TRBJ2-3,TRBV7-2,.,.,CASSPTYYADTQYF,TGTGCCAGCAGCCCGACGTATTACGCGGATACGCAGTATTTT
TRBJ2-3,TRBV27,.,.,CASSLFMDLSTDTQYF,TGTGCCAGCAGTTTATTTATGGACTTAAGCACAGATACGCAGTATTTT
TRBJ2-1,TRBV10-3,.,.,CAISQGTFNNEQFF,TGTGCCATCAGTCAAGGGACATTCAACAATGAGCAGTTCTTC
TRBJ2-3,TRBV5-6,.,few,CASSSWGLADTQYF,TGTGCCAGCAGCTCGTGGGGGCTTGCAGATACGCAGTATTTT
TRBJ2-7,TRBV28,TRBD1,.,CASRDRGNEQYF,TGTGCCAGCAGGGACAGGGGGAACGAGCAGTACTTC
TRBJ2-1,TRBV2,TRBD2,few,CASRPTSGSFSEQFF,TGTGCCAGCAGGCCAACTAGCGGGAGTTTCAGTGAGCAGTTCTTC